This passage covers 19 T cell receptor beta chains from one sample sequenced in a study of T cells after yellow fever vaccination. A single record per CDR3 protein comes from TCRdb applying MiXCR to the 5' RACE reads. In the table there are more than 300,000 distinct CDR3 sequences, around 7% of which are singletons. The sequences come from PBMCs, collected 45 days after the first yellow fever vaccination. The receptors originated from a man aged 18 to 35 who received the YFV17D yellow fever vaccine.

In its sample, this clonotype was seen a few times. The genes are TRBV23-1 and TRBJ2-7; D perhaps matches TRBD1 (6 bases). TRBV23-1 carries the ORF label, with uncertain function. The CDR3 covers 16 residues. V was clipped by 3 bases and J by 1 base, with 16 bases between them. The CDR3 sequence is CASSHPAQGPSYEQYF. Here the CDR3 DNA reads TGCGCCAGCAGTCACCCAGCACAGGGTCCTTCCTACGAGCAGTACTTC.

This clonotype was found a few times. This chain joins TRBV7-6 and TRBJ2-1; D gene uncertain. Per the germline V gene, CDR1 is SGHVS and CDR2 is FNYEAQ. Trimming pared 2 bases from V and 1 base from J, leaving 12 bases between. The CDR3 has 16 residues. CDR3 region: CASSLLSMGSYNEQFF. Here the CDR3 DNA reads TGTGCCAGCAGCTTACTTTCGATGGGGTCCTACAATGAGCAGTTCTTC.

CDR3 residues: CAISESSGANTGELFF. CDR3 nucleotides: TGTGCCATCAGTGAGTCGAGCGGAGCGAACACCGGGGAGCTGTTTTTT. This chain uses TRBV10-3 with TRBJ2-2; D may be TRBD2 (5 bases). Germline CDR1 and CDR2: ENHRY and SYGVKD. V lost 0 bases and J lost 0, with 8 bases in between. CDR3 length equals 16 residues.

This clonotype was seen ten or more times. The genes are TRBV24-1 and TRBJ2-2; D is unresolved. The germline V and J ends were trimmed by 9 bases and 5 bases, with 9 bases remaining between them. Germline V gene lookup returns CDR1 KGHDR and CDR2 SFDVKD. The length of the CDR3 is 12 residues. The DNA for the CDR3 is TGTGCCACCGGGCAGCAGACCGGGGAGCTGTTTTTT. This encodes CATGQQTGELFF.

This clonotype was counted only a few times. The chain recombines TRBV5-1 with TRBJ2-5; 9 bases agree with TRBD2. This CDR3 region has 15 residues. Germline V gene lookup returns CDR1 SGHRS and CDR2 YFSETQ. J gave up 3 bases and V 3 bases, and 6 bases lay outside the gene matches. CDR3 DNA sequence: TGCGCCAGCAGCTCTCGTCCTAGCGGGAAAGAGACCCAGTACTTC. Translated: CASSSRPSGKETQYF.

This clonotype qualifies as medium-sized (0.01 to 0.1%). This chain links TRBV6-2 or TRBV6-3 with TRBJ1-5; D possibly corresponds to TRBD1 (6 bases). The CDR3 totals 14 residues. Per the germline V gene, CDR1 is MNHEY and CDR2 is SVGEGT. V was shortened by 5 bases and J by 2 bases, with 10 bases between the two germline ends. The chain's CDR3 is CASSAGAGNQPQHF. In DNA form, the CDR3 reads TGTGCCAGCAGTGCAGGGGCAGGCAATCAGCCCCAGCATTTT.

This clonotype was recorded many times. The rearrangement uses TRBV5-1 and TRBJ1-4; the D is unclear. V shed 0 bases and J shed 4 bases, with 10 bases lying between them. Germline lookup yields CDR1 SGHRS and CDR2 YFSETQ. The CDR3 consists of 15 residues. The CDR3 sequence: CASSLALQSNEKLFF. The CDR3 bases are TGCGCCAGCAGCTTGGCCTTACAGAGTAATGAAAAACTGTTTTTT.

A few counts support this clonotype. The rearrangement uses TRBV10-3 and TRBJ1-5; possibly TRBD1 for D (6 bases). Germline CDR1 ENHRY, CDR2 SYGVKD. The CDR3 covers 16 residues. V was pared by 6 bases and J by 2 bases, with 17 bases between. In nucleotides, the CDR3 is TGTGCCATCAGCTCGAACAGGGCCCATGGCAATCAGCCCCAGCATTTT. Its protein is CAISSNRAHGNQPQHF.

V and J are TRBV13 and TRBJ2-2; no firm D call. From germline, CDR1 is PRHDT and CDR2 FYEKMQ (reference sequence). Trimming left V 2 bases short and J 2 bases short, with 9 bases between. The CDR3 loop spans 15 amino acids. The CDR3 spells CASSLISGNTGELFF. The CDR3 nucleotides read TGTGCCAGCAGCTTAATTAGTGGAAACACCGGGGAGCTGTTTTTT.

The rearrangement links TRBV2 to TRBJ2-4; D is undetermined. In germline, CDR1 is SNHLY, CDR2 FYNNEI. V shed 8 bases and J shed 0 bases, with 17 bases lying between them. This CDR3 is built from 16 residues. The CDR3 DNA is TGTGCCAGCGGCTCCACTTTAACCGCAGCCAAAAACATTCAGTACTTC. This encodes CASGSTLTAAKNIQYF. Filled out from reference TRBV2 and TRBJ2-4, the complete variable domain reads EPEVTQTPSHQVTQMGQEVILRCVPISNHLYFYWYRQILGQKVEFLVSFYNNEISEKSEIFDDQFSVERPDGSNFTLKIRSTKLEDSAMYFCASGSTLTAAKNIQYFGAGTRLSVL.

This clonotype has ten or more counts. V usage is TRBV7-2 and J usage is TRBJ2-1, with TRBD2 matching 7 bases. Germline lookup yields CDR1 SGHTA and CDR2 FQGNSA. The CDR3 totals 17 residues. Trimming removed 2 bases from V and 6 bases from J; junction bases left unmatched: 13. The CDR3 loop reads CASSLMGRGFLPNEQFF. The CDR3 DNA reads TGTGCCAGCAGCTTAATGGGGCGGGGGTTTCTCCCCAATGAGCAGTTCTTC.

J is TRBJ1-6 and V is TRBV6-1; no clear D gene. CDR1 is MNHNS and CDR2 is SASEGT in the germline V gene. The CDR3 has 13 residues. Trimming shortened V by 8 bases and J by 7 bases, and 12 bases separated the two germline ends. In nucleotides, the CDR3 is TGTGCCAGCCGGGAGGCTACAAATTCACCCCTCCACTTT. It translates to CASREATNSPLHF.

This clonotype was seen more than once but under ten times. The chain combines TRBV18 with TRBJ1-4; D ambiguous. CDR3 length: 17 residues. Trimming left V 3 bases short and J 4 bases short, with 18 bases between. Germline CDR1 reads KGHSH; CDR2 reads LQKENI. As DNA, the CDR3 is TGTGCCAGCTCACCCTCTTACTCTACAGCTGGTAATGAAAAACTGTTTTTT. This translates into CASSPSYSTAGNEKLFF.

This clonotype was seen many times. The chain links TRBV4-3 to TRBJ1-4; D is possibly TRBD1 (6 bases). Germline V lookup: CDR1 LGHNA, CDR2 YSLEER. Deletions cut 0 bases from V and 2 bases from J, with 16 bases between. The CDR3 has 18 residues. The CDR3 DNA sequence: TGCGCCAGCAGCCAAGATCTGTTGGGGGCGGGCACTAATGAAAAACTGTTTTTT. Encoded protein: CASSQDLLGAGTNEKLFF.

This clonotype was detected only a few times. The J gene is TRBJ2-7, the V gene TRBV5-1, with D possibly being TRBD1 (5 bases). With 4 bases removed from V and 5 bases from J, the gap between germline ends came to 19 bases. There are 15 residues in the CDR3. CDR1 is SGHRS, CDR2 YFSETQ, per germline. CDR3 in DNA: TGCGCCAGCAGCAGGGGCCTTAAAGAAAGCGACGAGCAGTACGTC. Translating gives CASSRGLKESDEQYV.

This clonotype was seen more than once but under ten times. The rearrangement links TRBV20-1 to TRBJ2-3; TRBD1 might be the D (6 bases). The CDR3 runs 16 residues. The V end was cut by 5 bases, the J end by 6 bases, with 24 bases between. From germline, CDR1 is DFQATT and CDR2 SNEGSKA (reference sequence). The CDR3 here is CSAEADLWGPGDTQYF. CDR3 nucleotide sequence: TGCAGTGCTGAAGCGGACCTTTGGGGGCCCGGGGATACGCAGTATTTT.

This clonotype was counted between two and nine times. The chain is built from TRBV20-1 and TRBJ1-1; D might be TRBD1 (6 bases). Trimming took 5 bases from V and 1 from J, leaving 11 bases between them. Germline CDR1 is DFQATT and CDR2 is SNEGSKA (reference sequence). The length of the CDR3 is 13 residues. The CDR3 bases are TGCAGTGCTCGACAGGACCCGAACACTGAAGCTTTCTTT. Amino acids: CSARQDPNTEAFF.

This CDR3 reads CATSAQGGSQPQHF. CDR3 nucleotide sequence: TGTGCCACCAGTGCCCAAGGGGGGAGTCAGCCCCAGCATTTT. The V call is TRBV24-1, the J call TRBJ1-5; the D gene is possibly TRBD1 (6 bases). The CDR3 totals 14 residues. In germline, CDR1 is KGHDR, CDR2 SFDVKD. Between the trimmed V and J ends, which lost 5 bases and 6 bases, there was a span of 13 bases.

This clonotype came up once. The V call is TRBV11-2, the J call TRBJ2-7, with TRBD1 matching over 7 bases. The CDR3 consists of 14 residues. Germline CDR1 reads SGHAT; CDR2 reads FQNNGV. Trimming took 1 base from V and 3 from J; bases not matched to a gene: 3. The CDR3 sequence: CASSLVDRYYEQYF. In DNA form, the CDR3 reads TGTGCCAGCAGCTTAGTGGACAGGTACTACGAGCAGTACTTC.